These T cell receptor beta chains were read from a single sample in a study of CD8+CD57+ T cells in acquired aplastic anemia. TCRdb itself ran the reads through MiXCR, one entry per CDR3 protein. Of hundreds of thousands of distinct CDR3 sequences listed, around 30% were seen once; the top ten hold less than 1%. The sequencing sample was made of sorted CD4+, CD8+, or CD8+CD57+ T cells (not recorded which) from PBMCs. The receptors were sampled from a human donor with aplastic anemia. Both conserved end residues are trimmed from each CDR3. The D gene is left open where the match is weak.

J: TRBJ2-4
V: TRBV20-1
D: TRBD2
CDR3: SARAVKRGKNIQY

J: TRBJ1-6
V: TRBV10-3
D: -
CDR3: AISVWDSGSPLH

J: TRBJ1-2
V: TRBV15
D: TRBD1
CDR3: ATSRVGDSYGYT

J: TRBJ1-2
V: TRBV14
D: -
CDR3: ASSQEHPVNYGYT

J: TRBJ2-1
V: TRBV25-1
D: TRBD2
CDR3: ASGAVAGGQVEQF

J: TRBJ2-1
V: TRBV2
D: -
CDR3: ASSEIGRYEQF

J: TRBJ2-3
V: TRBV25-1
D: TRBD1
CDR3: ASSGGQGRGLGTDTQY

J: TRBJ2-1
V: TRBV14
D: TRBD2
CDR3: ASSRLGASGDNEQF

J: TRBJ2-7
V: TRBV7-8
D: -
CDR3: ASSESANRRHEQY

J: TRBJ2-7
V: TRBV10-3
D: TRBD2
CDR3: DSSPLAGAFQYEQY

J: TRBJ1-1
V: TRBV6-1
D: -
CDR3: ASSHGSEPNTEAF

J: TRBJ1-3
V: TRBV20-1
D: -
CDR3: SATLTRGVSGNTIY

J: TRBJ1-3
V: TRBV2
D: TRBD1
CDR3: ASRWDRGISGNTIY

J: TRBJ1-2
V: TRBV7-2
D: TRBD1
CDR3: ASSLGGRGHGYT

J: TRBJ1-4
V: TRBV30
D: TRBD1
CDR3: AWSRQGDEKLF

J: TRBJ1-2
V: TRBV25-1
D: -
CDR3: ASILPRSGGDYGYT

J: TRBJ1-3
V: TRBV15
D: -
CDR3: ATSRGRVNSGNTIY

J: TRBJ2-1
V: TRBV5-4
D: -
CDR3: ASSFSLAGNEQF

J: TRBJ2-7
V: TRBV6-5
D: TRBD2
CDR3: ASSYSRGVEPSYEQY

J: TRBJ1-2
V: TRBV10-3
D: -
CDR3: ASSYSEDSLYDYT

J: TRBJ2-2
V: TRBV5-4
D: TRBD2
CDR3: ASSLERLAGGRGTGELF

J: TRBJ1-1
V: TRBV19
D: -
CDR3: ASSGNGGTEAF

J: TRBJ1-2
V: TRBV30
D: -
CDR3: GATWEGRKGYGYT

J: TRBJ2-1
V: TRBV7-3
D: -
CDR3: ASSPGSDNEQF

J: TRBJ1-5
V: TRBV15
D: -
CDR3: ATSRFSGQPQH